This T cell receptor (beta chain) was sequenced for a study of early T cells in non-severe SARS-CoV-2 infection. Study background: The chains were unpaired, and the sequenced material was bulk RNA from unsorted whole blood. Study conclusions and caveats: Database matching using VDJdb favored anti-spike CD8 responses, with private and CD4 specificities left missing.

Tagging with unique molecular identifiers was applied to individual cDNA molecules. MiXCR, run by TCRdb on the 5' RACE reads, gives a single entry per CDR3 protein. The repertoire holds under 85,000 distinct CDR3 sequences, with 13% as singletons. As for this clonotype: Its antigen is unknown.

CDR1 is WNHNN, CDR2 SYGVQD, per germline (reference sequence). The CDR3 sequence is 15 residues long. The V segment lost 5 bases and the J segment 3 bases; nucleotides outside the gene matches: 4. The chain combines TRBV10-1 with TRBJ2-3; 11 nucleotides align to TRBD1. The sample consisted of whole blood. The sequence came from an adult who was a healthcare worker with PCR-confirmed SARS-CoV-2 infection or an uninfected control (not recorded which). The DNA of the CDR3 is TGCGCCAGCAGTTCCCGGGACAGGGGGACAGATACGCAGTATTTT. This encodes CASSSRDRGTDTQYF.